The sequence of this T cell receptor (beta chain) was determined in a study of beta chain features in type 1 diabetes. Purity above 95% was achieved in all sorted populations. Sequencing targeted expressed TCRB transcripts, as all isolated RNA had been reverse transcribed. The repertoire was sequenced with immunoSEQ multiplex PCR; TCRdb's copy has only in-frame clones and lacks some. The table has hundreds of thousands of clones, 15% to 18% seen once. The CDR3 length is 14 residues. Germline-derived CDR1 and CDR2 are SGHRS and YFSETQ. Trimming shortened V by 0 bases and J by 2 bases, and 6 bases separated the two germline ends. General study points: Among patients, naive, central memory and Treg TCRB repertoires appeared more similar than among healthy donors. The study found fewer insertions and more deletions at VDJ junctions in type 1 diabetes patients.

This clone appeared a few times. Its antigen remains unidentified. Other DNA sequences from this sample encode an identical CDR3 as well. This chain uses TRBV5-1 with TRBJ1-5; unclear D gene. What was sequenced was naive CD4+ T cells from blood. This TCR derives from a man aged 18 to 35 in good health. CDR3 DNA sequence: TGCGCCAGCAGCTTGGTGTCCGGCAATCAGCCCCAGCATTTT. Its translation: CASSLVSGNQPQHF.